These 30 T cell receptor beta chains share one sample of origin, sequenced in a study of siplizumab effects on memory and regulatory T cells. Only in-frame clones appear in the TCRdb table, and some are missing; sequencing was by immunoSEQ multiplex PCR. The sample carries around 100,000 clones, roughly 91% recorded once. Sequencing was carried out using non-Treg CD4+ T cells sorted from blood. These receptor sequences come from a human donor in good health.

The CDR3 DNA reads TGTGCCAGCAGCCAAGACTTGGAGGTCGATGAGCAGTTCTTC. As protein: CASSQDLEVDEQFF. This chain connects TRBV4-2 to TRBJ2-1, with a tentative D call TRBD2 (5 bases). V shed 0 bases and J shed 8 bases, with 11 bases lying between them. The length of the CDR3 is 14 residues. Germline assignment: CDR1 LGHNA and CDR2 YNFKEQ.

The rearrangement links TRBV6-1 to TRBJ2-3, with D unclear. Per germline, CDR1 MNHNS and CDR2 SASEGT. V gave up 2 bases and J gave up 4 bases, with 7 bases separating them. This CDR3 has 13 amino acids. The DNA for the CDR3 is TGTGCCAGCAGTGAAATAAGGGCAGATACGCAGTATTTT. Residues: CASSEIRADTQYF.

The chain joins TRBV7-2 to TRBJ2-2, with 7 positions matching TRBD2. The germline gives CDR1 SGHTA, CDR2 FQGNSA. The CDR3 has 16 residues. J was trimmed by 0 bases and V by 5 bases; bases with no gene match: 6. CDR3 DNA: TGTGCCAGCAGCGCTCGTCTAGCGGCGAACACCGGGGAGCTGTTTTTT. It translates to CASSARLAANTGELFF.

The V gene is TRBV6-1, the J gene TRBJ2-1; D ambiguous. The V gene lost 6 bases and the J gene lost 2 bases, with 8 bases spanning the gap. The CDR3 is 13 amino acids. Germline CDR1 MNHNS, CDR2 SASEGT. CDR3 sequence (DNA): TGTGCCAGCAGGCGCAGCCCCTACAATGAGCAGTTCTTC. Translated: CASRRSPYNEQFF.

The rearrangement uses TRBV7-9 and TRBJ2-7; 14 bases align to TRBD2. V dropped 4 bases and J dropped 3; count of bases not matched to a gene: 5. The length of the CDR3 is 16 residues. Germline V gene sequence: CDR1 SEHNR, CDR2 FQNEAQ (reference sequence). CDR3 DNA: TGTGCCAGCAGCTCACCCGGGACTAGCGGGAGCTACGAGCAGTACTTC. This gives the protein CASSSPGTSGSYEQYF.

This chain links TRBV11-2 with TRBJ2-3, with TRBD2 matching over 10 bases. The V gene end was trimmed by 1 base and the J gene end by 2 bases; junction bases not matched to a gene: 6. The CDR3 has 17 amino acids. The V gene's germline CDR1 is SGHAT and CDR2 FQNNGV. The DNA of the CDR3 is TGTGCCAGCAGCTTAGTTCCTAGCGGGAGCCCCACAGATACGCAGTATTTT. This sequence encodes CASSLVPSGSPTDTQYF.

CDR3 DNA: TGTGCCAGCAGCTCCCCCTTACTAGCGGGACAGAACTACGAGCAGTACTTC. Residues: CASSSPLLAGQNYEQYF. The rearrangement links TRBV5-4 to TRBJ2-7; 10 nucleotides align to TRBD2. The germline gives CDR1 SGHNT, CDR2 YYREEE (reference sequence). The CDR3 totals 17 residues. J was trimmed by 3 bases and V by 3 bases; bases with no gene match: 12.

The CDR3 nucleotides read TGTGCCAGCAGCCCAAAGGCCGGGACAGGGATGTTCTTC. Its translation is CASSPKAGTGMFF. This chain uses TRBV7-3 with TRBJ2-1; 9 bases line up with TRBD1. V lost 5 bases to trimming and J lost 15 bases; unmatched junction nucleotides: 11. CDR3 length: 13 amino acids. The germline CDR1 and CDR2 sequences are SGHTA and FQGTGA.

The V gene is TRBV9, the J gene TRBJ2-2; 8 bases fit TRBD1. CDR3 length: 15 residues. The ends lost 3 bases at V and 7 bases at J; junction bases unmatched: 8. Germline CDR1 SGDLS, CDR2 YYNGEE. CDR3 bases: TGTGCCAGCAGCGACAGGGGGAATATCGGCGGGGAGCTGTTTTTT. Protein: CASSDRGNIGGELFF.

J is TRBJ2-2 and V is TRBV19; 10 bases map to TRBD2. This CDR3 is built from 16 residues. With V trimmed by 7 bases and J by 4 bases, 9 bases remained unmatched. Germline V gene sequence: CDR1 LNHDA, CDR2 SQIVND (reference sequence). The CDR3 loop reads CASNPLAGGPTGELFF. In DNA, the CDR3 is TGTGCCAGTAACCCCTTAGCGGGAGGACCCACCGGGGAGCTGTTTTTT.

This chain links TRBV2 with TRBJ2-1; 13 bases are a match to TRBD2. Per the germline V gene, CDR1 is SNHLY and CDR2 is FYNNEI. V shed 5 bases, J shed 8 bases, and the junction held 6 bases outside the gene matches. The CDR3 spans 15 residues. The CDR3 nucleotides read TGTGCCAGCAGTCGTAGGACTAGCGGGAGAGATGAGCAGTTCTTC. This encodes CASSRRTSGRDEQFF.

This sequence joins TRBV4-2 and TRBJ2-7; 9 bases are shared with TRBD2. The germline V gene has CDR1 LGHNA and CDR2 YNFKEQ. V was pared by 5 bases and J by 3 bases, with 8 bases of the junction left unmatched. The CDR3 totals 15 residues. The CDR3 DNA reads TGTGCCAGCAGCGACCTCGGGCGGGAGGGCTACGAGCAGTACTTC. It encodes CASSDLGREGYEQYF.

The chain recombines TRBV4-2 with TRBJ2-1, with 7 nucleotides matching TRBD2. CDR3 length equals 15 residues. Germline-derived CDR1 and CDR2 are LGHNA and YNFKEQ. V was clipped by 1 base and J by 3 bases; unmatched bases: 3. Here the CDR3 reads CASSQGEGRYNEQFF. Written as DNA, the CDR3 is TGTGCCAGCAGCCAAGGGGAGGGCCGCTACAATGAGCAGTTCTTC.

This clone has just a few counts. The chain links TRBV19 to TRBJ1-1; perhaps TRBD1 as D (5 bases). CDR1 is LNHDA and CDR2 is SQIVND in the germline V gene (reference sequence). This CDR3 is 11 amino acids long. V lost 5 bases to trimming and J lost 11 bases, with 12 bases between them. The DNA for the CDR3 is TGTGCCAGTAGTTCGGGGGTGTGGGCTTTCTTT. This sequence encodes CASSSGVWAFF.

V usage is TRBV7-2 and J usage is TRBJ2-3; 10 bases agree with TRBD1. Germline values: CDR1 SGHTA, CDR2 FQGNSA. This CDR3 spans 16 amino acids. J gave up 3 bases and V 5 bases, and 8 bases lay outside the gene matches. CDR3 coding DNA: TGTGCCAGCAGCATTTCCGGGACAGGGGTGACAGATACGCAGTATTTT. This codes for CASSISGTGVTDTQYF. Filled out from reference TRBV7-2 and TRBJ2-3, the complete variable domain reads GAGVSQSPSNKVTEKGKDVELRCDPISGHTALYWYRQSLGQGLEFLIYFQGNSAPDKSGLPSDRFSAERTGGSVSTLTIQRTQQEDSAVYLCASSISGTGVTDTQYFGPGTRLTVL.

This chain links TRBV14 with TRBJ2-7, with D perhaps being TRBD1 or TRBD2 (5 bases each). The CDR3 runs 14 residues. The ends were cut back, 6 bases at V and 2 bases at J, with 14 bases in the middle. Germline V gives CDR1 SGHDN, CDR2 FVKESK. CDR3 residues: CASRSGTVTYEQYF. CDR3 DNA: TGTGCCAGCAGGTCCGGGACGGTTACCTACGAGCAGTACTTC.

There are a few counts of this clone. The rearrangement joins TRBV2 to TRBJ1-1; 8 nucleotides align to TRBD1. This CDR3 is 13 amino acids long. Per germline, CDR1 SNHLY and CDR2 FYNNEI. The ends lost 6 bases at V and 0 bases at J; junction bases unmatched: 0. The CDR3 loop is CASRGQVNTEAFF. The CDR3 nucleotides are TGTGCCAGCAGGGGACAGGTGAACACTGAAGCTTTCTTT.

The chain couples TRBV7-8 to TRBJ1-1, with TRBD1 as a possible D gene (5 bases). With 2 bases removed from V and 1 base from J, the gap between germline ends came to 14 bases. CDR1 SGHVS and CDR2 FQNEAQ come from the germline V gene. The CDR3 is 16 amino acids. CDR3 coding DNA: TGTGCCAGCAGCTTAACCGGGGCAGGGCCGAACACTGAAGCTTTCTTT. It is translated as CASSLTGAGPNTEAFF.

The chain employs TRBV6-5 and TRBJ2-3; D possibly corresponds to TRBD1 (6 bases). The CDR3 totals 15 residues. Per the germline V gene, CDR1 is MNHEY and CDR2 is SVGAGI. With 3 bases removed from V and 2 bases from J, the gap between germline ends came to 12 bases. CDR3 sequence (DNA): TGTGCCAGCAGTTATTCACAGGGTTTCACAGATACGCAGTATTTT. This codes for CASSYSQGFTDTQYF.

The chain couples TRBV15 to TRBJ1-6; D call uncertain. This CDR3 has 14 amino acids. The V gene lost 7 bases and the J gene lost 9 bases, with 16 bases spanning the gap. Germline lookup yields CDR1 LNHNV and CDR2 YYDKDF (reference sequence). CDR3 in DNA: TGTGCCACCAACCACGCCACCATAGGTTCACCCCTCCACTTT. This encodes CATNHATIGSPLHF. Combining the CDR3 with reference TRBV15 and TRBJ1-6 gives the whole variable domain DAMVIQNPRYQVTQFGKPVTLSCSQTLNHNVMYWYQQKSSQAPKLLFHYYDKDFNNEADTPDNFQSRRPNTSFCFLDIRSPGLGDTAMYLCATNHATIGSPLHFGNGTRLTVT.

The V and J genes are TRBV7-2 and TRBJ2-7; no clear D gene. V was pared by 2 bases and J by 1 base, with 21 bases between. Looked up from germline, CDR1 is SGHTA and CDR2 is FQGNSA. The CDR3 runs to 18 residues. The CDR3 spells CASSLRGIGGWASYEQYF. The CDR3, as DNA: TGTGCCAGCAGCTTAAGAGGAATTGGCGGCTGGGCGTCCTACGAGCAGTACTTC.

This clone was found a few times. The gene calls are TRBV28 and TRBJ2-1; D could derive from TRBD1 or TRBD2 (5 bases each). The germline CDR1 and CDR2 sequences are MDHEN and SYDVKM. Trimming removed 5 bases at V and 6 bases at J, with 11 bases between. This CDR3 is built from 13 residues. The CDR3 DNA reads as TGTGCCAGCAGTCAGGGCGGGCGCAATGAGCAGTTCTTC. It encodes CASSQGGRNEQFF.

The CDR3 DNA reads as TGCGCCAGCAGCTTGGCTGGACTAGCCACAGATACGCAGTATTTT. It translates to CASSLAGLATDTQYF. This sequence joins TRBV5-1 and TRBJ2-3; TRBD2 agrees at 8 bases. V gave up 0 bases and J gave up 2 bases; unmatched junction bases: 2. The CDR3 runs 15 residues. Germline V gene sequence: CDR1 SGHRS, CDR2 YFSETQ.

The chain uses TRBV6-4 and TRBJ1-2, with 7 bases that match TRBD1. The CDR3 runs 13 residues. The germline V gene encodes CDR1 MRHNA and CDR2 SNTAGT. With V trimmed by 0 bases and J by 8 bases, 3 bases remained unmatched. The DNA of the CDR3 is TGTGCCAGCAGTGACTCAGGGGGCGAGGGCTACACCTTC. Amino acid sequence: CASSDSGGEGYTF.

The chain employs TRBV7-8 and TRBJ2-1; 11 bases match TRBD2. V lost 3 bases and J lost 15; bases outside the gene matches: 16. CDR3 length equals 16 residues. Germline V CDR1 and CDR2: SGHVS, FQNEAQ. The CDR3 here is CASSFPEASGRKNRFF. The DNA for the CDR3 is TGTGCCAGCAGCTTTCCCGAGGCTAGCGGGAGGAAAAATAGGTTCTTC.

Here the CDR3 reads CASSSAGRGYEQYF. The CDR3 DNA reads as TGTGCCAGCAGTTCCGCGGGGCGGGGATACGAGCAGTACTTC. J is TRBJ2-7 and V is TRBV6-6; D might be TRBD2 (6 bases). V lost 4 bases, J lost 4 bases, and 14 bases lay in between. CDR1 and CDR2 from the germline V gene are MNHNY and SVGAGI (reference sequence). The CDR3 is made up of 14 amino acids.

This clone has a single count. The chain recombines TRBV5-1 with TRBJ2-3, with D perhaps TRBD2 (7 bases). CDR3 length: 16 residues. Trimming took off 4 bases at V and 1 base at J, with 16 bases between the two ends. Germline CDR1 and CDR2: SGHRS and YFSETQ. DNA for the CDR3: TGCGCCAGCAGCCCCCGGGGGGCAGGGGGCACAGATACGCAGTATTTT. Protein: CASSPRGAGGTDTQYF. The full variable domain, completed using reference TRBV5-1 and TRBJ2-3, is KAGVTQTPRYLIKTRGQQVTLSCSPISGHRSVSWYQQTPGQGLQFLFEYFSETQRNKGNFPGRFSGRQFSNSRSEMNVSTLELGDSALYLCASSPRGAGGTDTQYFGPGTRLTVL.

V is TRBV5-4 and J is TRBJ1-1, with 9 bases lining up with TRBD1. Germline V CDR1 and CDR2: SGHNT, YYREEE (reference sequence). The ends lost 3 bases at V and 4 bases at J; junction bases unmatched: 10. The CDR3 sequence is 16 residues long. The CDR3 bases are TGTGCCAGCAGCTCCCCGGGACAGGGAAAGGTCACTGAAGCTTTCTTT. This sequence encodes CASSSPGQGKVTEAFF.

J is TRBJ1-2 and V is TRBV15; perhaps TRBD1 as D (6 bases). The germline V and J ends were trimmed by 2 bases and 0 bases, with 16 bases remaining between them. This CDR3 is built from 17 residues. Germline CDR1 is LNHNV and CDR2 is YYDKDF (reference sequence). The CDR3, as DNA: TGTGCCACCAGCAGAAAATACCGGGACAAGACTAACTATGGCTACACCTTC. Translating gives CATSRKYRDKTNYGYTF.

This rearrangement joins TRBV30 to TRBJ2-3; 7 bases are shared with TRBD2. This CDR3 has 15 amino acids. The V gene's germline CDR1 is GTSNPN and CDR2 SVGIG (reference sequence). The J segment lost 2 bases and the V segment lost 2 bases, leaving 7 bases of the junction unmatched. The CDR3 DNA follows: TGTGCCTGGAGTCGGGGGAGGGGATACACAGATACGCAGTATTTT. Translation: CAWSRGRGYTDTQYF.